This T cell receptor (beta chain) was sequenced during a study of cytomegalovirus exposure and HLA in healthy donors. For this clone: The antigen remains undetermined.

PCR amplification relied on 60 Vbeta primers (plus 13 Jbeta primers). Assay: immunoSEQ multiplex PCR; the TCRdb copy retains only in-frame clones and omits some. The sample has 100,000 to 120,000 clones, around 87% seen once. The donors gave bone marrow, and they were healthy. The donors, nominally healthy at sampling, likely had unrecorded immune exposures. Overall study findings and caveats: Reports showed the classifier diagnosing cytomegalovirus status with high specificity and sensitivity. Cytomegalovirus-associated TCR beta chains were listed, numbering roughly 150.

Input material: PBMCs. The origin of this receptor is a man in his forties in good health and CMV-seronegative.

The CDR3 protein is CASSFPGGYGYTF. CDR3 DNA sequence: TGTGCCAGCAGTTTTCCGGGGGGGTATGGCTACACCTTC. The V call is TRBV28, the J call TRBJ1-2, with D tentatively TRBD1 (5 bases). The CDR3 loop spans 13 amino acids. V was cut by 3 bases and J by 5 bases, with 10 bases left in between. Germline-derived CDR1 and CDR2 are MDHEN and SYDVKM.